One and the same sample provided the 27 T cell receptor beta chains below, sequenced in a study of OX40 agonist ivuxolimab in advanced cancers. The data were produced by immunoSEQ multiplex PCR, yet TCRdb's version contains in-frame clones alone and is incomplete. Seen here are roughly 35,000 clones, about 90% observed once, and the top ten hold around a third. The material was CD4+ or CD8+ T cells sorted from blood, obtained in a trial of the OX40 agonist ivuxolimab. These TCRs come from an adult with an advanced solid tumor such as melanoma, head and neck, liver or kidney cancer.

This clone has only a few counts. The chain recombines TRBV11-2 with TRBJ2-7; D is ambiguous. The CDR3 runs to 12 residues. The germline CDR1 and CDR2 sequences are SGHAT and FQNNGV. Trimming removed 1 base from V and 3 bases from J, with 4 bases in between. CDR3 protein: CASSLVIYEQYF. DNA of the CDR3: TGTGCCAGCAGCTTAGTGATCTACGAGCAGTACTTC.

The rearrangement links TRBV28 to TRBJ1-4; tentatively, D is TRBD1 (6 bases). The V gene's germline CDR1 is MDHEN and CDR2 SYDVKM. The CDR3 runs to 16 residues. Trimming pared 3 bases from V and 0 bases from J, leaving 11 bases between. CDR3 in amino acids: CASSFSRGATNEKLFF. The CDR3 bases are TGTGCCAGCAGTTTCAGTAGGGGGGCAACTAATGAAAAACTGTTTTTT.

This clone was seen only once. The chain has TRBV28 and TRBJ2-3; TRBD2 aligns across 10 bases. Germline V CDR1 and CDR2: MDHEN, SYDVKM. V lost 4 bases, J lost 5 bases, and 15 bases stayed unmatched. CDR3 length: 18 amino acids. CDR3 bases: TGTGCCAGCAGTTACCAGGTAAGCGGGAGGGAGTATCTAGATACGCAGTATTTT. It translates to CASSYQVSGREYLDTQYF.

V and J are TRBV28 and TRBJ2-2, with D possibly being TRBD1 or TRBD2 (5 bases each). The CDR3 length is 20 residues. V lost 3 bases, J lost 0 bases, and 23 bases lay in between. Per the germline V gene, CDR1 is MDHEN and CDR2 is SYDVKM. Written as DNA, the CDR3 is TGTGCCAGCAGTTTTCCGGGACCCCTATCACCCTCCCCGAACACCGGGGAGCTGTTTTTT. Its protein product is CASSFPGPLSPSPNTGELFF.

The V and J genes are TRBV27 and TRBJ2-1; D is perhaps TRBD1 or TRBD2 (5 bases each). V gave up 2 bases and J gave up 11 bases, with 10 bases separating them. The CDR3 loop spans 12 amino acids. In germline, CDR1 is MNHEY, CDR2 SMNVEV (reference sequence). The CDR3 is CASSLLGEQQFF. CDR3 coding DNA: TGTGCCAGCAGTTTACTGGGGGAACAGCAGTTCTTC.

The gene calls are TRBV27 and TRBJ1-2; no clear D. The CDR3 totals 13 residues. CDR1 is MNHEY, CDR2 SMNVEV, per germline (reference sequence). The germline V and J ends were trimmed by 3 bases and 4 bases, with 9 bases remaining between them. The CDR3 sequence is CASSFGRGYGYTF. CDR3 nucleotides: TGTGCCAGCAGTTTCGGTCGGGGCTATGGCTACACCTTC.

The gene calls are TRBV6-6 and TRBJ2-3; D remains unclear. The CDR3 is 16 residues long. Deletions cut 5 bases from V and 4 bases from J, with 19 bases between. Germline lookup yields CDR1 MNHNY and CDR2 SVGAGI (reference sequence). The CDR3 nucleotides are TGTGCCAGCAGTAATGGGCCCATCGAAGGACCAGATACGCAGTATTTT. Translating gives CASSNGPIEGPDTQYF.

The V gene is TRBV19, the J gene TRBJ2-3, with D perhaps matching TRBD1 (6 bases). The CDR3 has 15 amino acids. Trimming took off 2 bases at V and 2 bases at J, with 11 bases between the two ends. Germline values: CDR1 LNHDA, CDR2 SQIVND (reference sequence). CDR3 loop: CASSITGWSTDTQYF. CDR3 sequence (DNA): TGTGCCAGTAGTATAACAGGGTGGTCCACAGATACGCAGTATTTT. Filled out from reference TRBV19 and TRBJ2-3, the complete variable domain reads DGGITQSPKYLFRKEGQNVTLSCEQNLNHDAMYWYRQDPGQGLRLIYYSQIVNDFQKGDIAEGYSVSREKKESFPLTVTSAQKNPTAFYLCASSITGWSTDTQYFGPGTRLTVL.

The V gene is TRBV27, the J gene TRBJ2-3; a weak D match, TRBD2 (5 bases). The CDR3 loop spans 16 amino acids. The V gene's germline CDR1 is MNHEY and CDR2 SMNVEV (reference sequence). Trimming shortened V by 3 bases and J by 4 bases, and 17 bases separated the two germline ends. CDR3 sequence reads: CASSLVRVSKADTQYF. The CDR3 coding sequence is TGTGCCAGCAGTTTGGTGAGGGTGTCAAAGGCAGATACGCAGTATTTT.

CDR3 bases: TGTGCCAGCAGGGGGGACAGCCTCATGGATCATGGTCAGCATTTT. It encodes CASRGDSLMDHGQHF. This chain uses TRBV28 with TRBJ1-5; 7 bases agree with TRBD1. Trimming took 6 bases from V and 13 from J; bases not matched to a gene: 18. The germline V gene has CDR1 MDHEN and CDR2 SYDVKM. CDR3 length: 15 residues.

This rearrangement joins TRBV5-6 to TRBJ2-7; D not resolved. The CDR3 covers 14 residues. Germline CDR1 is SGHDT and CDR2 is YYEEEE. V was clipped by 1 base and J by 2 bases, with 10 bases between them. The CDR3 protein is CASSLYRTAYEQYF. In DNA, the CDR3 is TGTGCCAGCAGCTTGTACCGTACAGCCTACGAGCAGTACTTC.

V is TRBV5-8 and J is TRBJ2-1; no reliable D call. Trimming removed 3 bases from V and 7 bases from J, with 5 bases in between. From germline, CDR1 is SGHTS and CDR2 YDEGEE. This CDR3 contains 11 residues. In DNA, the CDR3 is TGTGCCAGCAGCTCGCTTAATGAGCAGTTCTTC. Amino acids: CASSSLNEQFF. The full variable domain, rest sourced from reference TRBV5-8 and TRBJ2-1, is EAGVTQSPTHLIKTRGQQATLRCSPISGHTSVYWYQQALGLGLQFLLWYDEGEERNRGNFPPRFSGRQFPNYSSELNVNALELEDSALYLCASSSLNEQFFGPGTRLTVL.

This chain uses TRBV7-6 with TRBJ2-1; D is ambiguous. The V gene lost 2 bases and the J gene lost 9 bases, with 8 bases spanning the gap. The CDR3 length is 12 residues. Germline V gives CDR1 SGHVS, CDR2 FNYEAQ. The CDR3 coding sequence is TGTGCCAGCAGCTTACTAGAGGCTGAGCAGTTCTTC. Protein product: CASSLLEAEQFF.

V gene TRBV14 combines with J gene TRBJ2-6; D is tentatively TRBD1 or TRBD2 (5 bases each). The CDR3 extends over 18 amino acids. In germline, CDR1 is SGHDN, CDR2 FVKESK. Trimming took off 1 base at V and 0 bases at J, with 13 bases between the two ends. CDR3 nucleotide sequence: TGTGCCAGCAGCCAAGCTCCGGGACCGAGCTCTGGGGCCAACGTCCTGACTTTC. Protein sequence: CASSQAPGPSSGANVLTF.

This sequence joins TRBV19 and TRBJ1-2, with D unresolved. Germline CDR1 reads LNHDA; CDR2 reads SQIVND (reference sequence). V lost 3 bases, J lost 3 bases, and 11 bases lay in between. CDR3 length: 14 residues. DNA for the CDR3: TGTGCCAGTAGTATTGGCAGGAGGGACTATGGCTACACCTTC. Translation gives CASSIGRRDYGYTF.

Here the CDR3 reads CASSVGGFSTEAFF. CDR3 DNA: TGTGCCAGCAGCGTAGGTGGGTTTTCCACTGAAGCTTTCTTT. The chain recombines TRBV9 with TRBJ1-1; unclear D gene. The CDR3 is 14 amino acids. Trimming removed 0 bases at V and 4 bases at J, with 10 bases between. Looked up from germline, CDR1 is SGDLS and CDR2 is YYNGEE.

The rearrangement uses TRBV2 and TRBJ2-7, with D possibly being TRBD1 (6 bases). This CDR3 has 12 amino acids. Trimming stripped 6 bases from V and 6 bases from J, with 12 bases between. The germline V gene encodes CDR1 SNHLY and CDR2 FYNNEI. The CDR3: CASSSDSGEQYF. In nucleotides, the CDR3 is TGTGCCAGCAGCTCGGACAGTGGCGAGCAGTACTTC.

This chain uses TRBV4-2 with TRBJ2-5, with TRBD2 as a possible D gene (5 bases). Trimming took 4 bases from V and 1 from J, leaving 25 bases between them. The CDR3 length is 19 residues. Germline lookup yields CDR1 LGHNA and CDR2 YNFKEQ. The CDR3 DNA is TGTGCCAGCAGCCCTGGCCAGAGGCTAGCCCTATTAACCCAAGAGACCCAGTACTTC. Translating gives CASSPGQRLALLTQETQYF.

CDR3 region: CASRGFFLESNYGYTF. CDR3 in DNA: TGTGCCAGCAGGGGATTTTTCCTGGAATCTAACTATGGCTACACCTTC. The chain has TRBV2 and TRBJ1-2, with D hard to call. V dropped 6 bases and J dropped 0 bases, with 17 bases sitting between them. Germline V gene sequence: CDR1 SNHLY, CDR2 FYNNEI. CDR3 length: 16 amino acids. Filled out from reference TRBV2 and TRBJ1-2, the complete variable domain reads EPEVTQTPSHQVTQMGQEVILRCVPISNHLYFYWYRQILGQKVEFLVSFYNNEISEKSEIFDDQFSVERPDGSNFTLKIRSTKLEDSAMYFCASRGFFLESNYGYTFGSGTRLTVV.

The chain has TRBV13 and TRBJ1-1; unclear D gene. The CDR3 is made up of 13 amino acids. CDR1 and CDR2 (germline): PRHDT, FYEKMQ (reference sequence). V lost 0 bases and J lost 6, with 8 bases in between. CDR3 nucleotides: TGTGCCAGCAGCTTAGGCGTTAGGGCTGAAGCTTTCTTT. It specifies CASSLGVRAEAFF.

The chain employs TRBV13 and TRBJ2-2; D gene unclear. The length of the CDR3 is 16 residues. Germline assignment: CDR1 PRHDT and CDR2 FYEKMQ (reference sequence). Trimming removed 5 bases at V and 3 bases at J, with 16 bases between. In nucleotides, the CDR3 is TGTGCCAGCAGCCAACCCCTGGGTAGATACACCGGGGAGCTGTTTTTT. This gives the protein CASSQPLGRYTGELFF.

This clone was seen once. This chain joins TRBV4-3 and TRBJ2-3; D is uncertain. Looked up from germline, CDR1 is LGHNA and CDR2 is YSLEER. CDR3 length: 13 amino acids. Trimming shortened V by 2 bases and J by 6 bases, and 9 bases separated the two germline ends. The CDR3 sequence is CASSQRSSDTQYF. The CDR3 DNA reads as TGCGCCAGCAGCCAACGGTCGTCCGATACGCAGTATTTT.

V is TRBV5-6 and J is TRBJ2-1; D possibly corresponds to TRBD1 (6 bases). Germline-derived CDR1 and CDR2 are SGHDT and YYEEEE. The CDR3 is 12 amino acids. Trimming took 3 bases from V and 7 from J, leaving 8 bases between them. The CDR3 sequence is CASSYQGNEQFF. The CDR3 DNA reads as TGTGCCAGCAGCTATCAGGGGAATGAGCAGTTCTTC.

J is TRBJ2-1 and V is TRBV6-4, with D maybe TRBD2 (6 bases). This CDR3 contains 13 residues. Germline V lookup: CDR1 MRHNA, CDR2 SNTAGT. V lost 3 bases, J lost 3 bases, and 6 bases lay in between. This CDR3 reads CASSEAGYNEQFF. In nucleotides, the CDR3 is TGTGCCAGCAGTGAAGCGGGCTACAATGAGCAGTTCTTC.

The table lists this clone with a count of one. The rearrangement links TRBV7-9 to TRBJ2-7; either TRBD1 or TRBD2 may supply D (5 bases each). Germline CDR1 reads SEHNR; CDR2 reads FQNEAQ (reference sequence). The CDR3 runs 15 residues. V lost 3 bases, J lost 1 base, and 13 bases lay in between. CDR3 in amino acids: CASSFSVGASYEQYF. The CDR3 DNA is TGTGCCAGCAGCTTTTCGGTCGGGGCTTCCTACGAGCAGTACTTC.

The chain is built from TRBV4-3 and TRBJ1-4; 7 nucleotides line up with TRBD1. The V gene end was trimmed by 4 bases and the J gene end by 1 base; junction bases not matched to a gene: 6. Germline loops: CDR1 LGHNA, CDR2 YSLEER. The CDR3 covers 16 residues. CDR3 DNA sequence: TGCGCCAGCAGCCCCAGACAGGGCGGAACTAATGAAAAACTGTTTTTT. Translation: CASSPRQGGTNEKLFF.

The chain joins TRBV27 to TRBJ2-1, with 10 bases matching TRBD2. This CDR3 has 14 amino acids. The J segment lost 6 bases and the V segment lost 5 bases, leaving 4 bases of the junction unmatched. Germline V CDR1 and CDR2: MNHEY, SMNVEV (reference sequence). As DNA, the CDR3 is TGTGCCAGCAGTGTCCTAGCGGGAGCCAATGAGCAGTTCTTC. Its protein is CASSVLAGANEQFF.